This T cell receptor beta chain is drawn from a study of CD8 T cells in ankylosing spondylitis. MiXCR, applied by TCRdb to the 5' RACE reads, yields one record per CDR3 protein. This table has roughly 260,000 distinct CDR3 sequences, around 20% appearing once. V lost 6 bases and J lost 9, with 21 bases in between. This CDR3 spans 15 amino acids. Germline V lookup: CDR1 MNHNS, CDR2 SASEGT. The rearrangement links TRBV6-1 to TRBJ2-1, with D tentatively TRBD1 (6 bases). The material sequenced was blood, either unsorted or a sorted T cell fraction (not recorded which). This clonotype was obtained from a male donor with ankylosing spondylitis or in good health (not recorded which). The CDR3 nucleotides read TGTGCCAGCAGACCGACAGGAATCCACGACAGTGAGCAGTTCTTC. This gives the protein CASRPTGIHDSEQFF.